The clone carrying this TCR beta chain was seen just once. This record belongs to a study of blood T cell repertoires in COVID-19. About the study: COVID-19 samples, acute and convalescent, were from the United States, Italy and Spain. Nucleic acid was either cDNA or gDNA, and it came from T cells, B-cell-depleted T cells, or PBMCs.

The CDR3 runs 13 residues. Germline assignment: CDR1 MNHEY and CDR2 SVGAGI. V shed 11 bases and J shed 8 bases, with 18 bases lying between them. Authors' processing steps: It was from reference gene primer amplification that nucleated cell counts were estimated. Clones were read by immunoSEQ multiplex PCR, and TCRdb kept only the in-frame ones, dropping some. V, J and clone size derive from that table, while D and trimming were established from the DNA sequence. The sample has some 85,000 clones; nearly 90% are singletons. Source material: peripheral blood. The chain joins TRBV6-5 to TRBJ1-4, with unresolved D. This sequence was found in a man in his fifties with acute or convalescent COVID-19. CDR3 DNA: TGTGCCGGGTCCCGAGGGAACGGGGAAAAACTGTTTTTT. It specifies CAGSRGNGEKLFF.